This TCR beta chain was sequenced for a study of T cell responses to AZD1222 COVID-19 vaccine. Study background: Second doses were pooled across both intervals (about 4 or about 12 weeks).

Germline trimming cut 4 bases from V and 5 bases from J; bases unmatched to any gene: 6. Germline-derived CDR1 and CDR2 are MNHEY and SMNVEV (reference sequence). There are 16 residues in the CDR3. Only in-frame clones appear in the TCRdb table, and some are missing; sequencing was by immunoSEQ multiplex PCR. The sample has roughly 200,000 clones, around 88% seen once; the top ten hold approximately 7.7%. This clone was recorded only once. This material consisted of peripheral blood, taken on day 0 of AZD1222 vaccination. This chain connects TRBV27 to TRBJ2-2; TRBD2 matches at 11 bases. The TCR was taken from an adult in good health. CDR3 sequence (DNA): TGTGCCAGCAGTTCGCCTAGCGGGGGGACTACCGGGGAGCTGTTTTTT. As protein: CASSSPSGGTTGELFF.